This passage covers 15 T cell receptor beta chains from one sample sequenced in a study of CD8 T cells in ankylosing spondylitis. The antigens of these receptors remain unknown. Each CDR3 protein gets one entry after TCRdb re-called the 5' RACE reads with MiXCR. The sample contains a few hundred thousand distinct CDR3 sequences, about 13% of which appear only once. Findings of the study overall: Ankylosing spondylitis blood appeared to carry a characteristic TCR beta motif of several highly homologous variants.

Material: blood, either unsorted or a sorted T cell fraction (not recorded which). These receptors all come from a male donor with ankylosing spondylitis.

This clonotype was seen only once. The chain is built from TRBV29-1 and TRBJ2-1; 12 bases match TRBD2. V was clipped by 6 bases and J by 9 bases; unmatched bases: 9. The CDR3 runs 14 residues. Germline loops: CDR1 SQVTM, CDR2 ANQGSEA. CDR3 in DNA: TGCAGCGTGGGGCAGTCTAGCGGGAGGGTTGAGCAGTTCTTC. This translates into CSVGQSSGRVEQFF.

Turning to this clonotype: The germline gene is not matched at one end of the junction; a read error may be the cause. This chain joins TRBV20-1 and TRBJ2-3; 10 bases match TRBD2. The germline V gene has CDR1 DFQATT and CDR2 SNEGSKA (reference sequence). The CDR3 is 16 residues long. The CDR3 nucleotides read TGCAGTGCTACTAGTATAAGCGGGAGGGCCACAAATACGCAGTATTTT. Its protein product is CSATSISGRATNTQYF.

This clonotype was seen more than once but under ten times. The chain combines TRBV27 with TRBJ1-2, with D possibly matching TRBD1 (5 bases). V was cut by 3 bases and J by 8 bases, with 13 bases left in between. The CDR3 length is 13 residues. Germline CDR1 is MNHEY and CDR2 is SMNVEV (reference sequence). The CDR3 sequence is CASSFLVGEGYTF. CDR3 sequence (DNA): TGTGCCAGCAGTTTTCTCGTAGGGGAAGGCTACACCTTC.

This clonotype was seen repeatedly, ten times or more. The gene calls are TRBV5-1 and TRBJ1-1, with 8 nucleotides matching TRBD1. Trimming removed 4 bases from V and 3 bases from J; junction bases left unmatched: 8. The CDR3 totals 15 residues. Germline values: CDR1 SGHRS, CDR2 YFSETQ. The CDR3 loop reads CASSASGQGHTEAFF. CDR3 coding DNA: TGCGCCAGCAGCGCTTCCGGACAGGGCCACACTGAAGCTTTCTTT.

CDR3 amino acids: CASSLAPGVGTGTEAFF. For the CDR3, the DNA is TGTGCCAGCAGCTTAGCCCCGGGGGTAGGAACAGGCACTGAAGCTTTCTTT. V gene TRBV7-8 combines with J gene TRBJ1-1, with D possibly matching TRBD1 (5 bases). There are 17 residues in the CDR3. V dropped 0 bases and J dropped 4 bases, with 18 bases sitting between them. From germline, CDR1 is SGHVS and CDR2 FQNEAQ.

The V gene is TRBV10-2, the J gene TRBJ1-2; 8 nucleotides match TRBD1. V lost 6 bases and J lost 5; bases outside the gene matches: 8. The CDR3 has 14 amino acids. Germline CDR1 WSHSY, CDR2 SAAADI. CDR3 DNA: TGCGCCAGCAGAGAACAGGGGGGGGATTATGGCTACACCTTC. Amino acid sequence: CASREQGGDYGYTF.

The chain employs TRBV13 and TRBJ1-1, with D unresolved. Trimming removed 0 bases at V and 5 bases at J, with 13 bases between. The CDR3 runs 15 residues. The V gene's germline CDR1 is PRHDT and CDR2 FYEKMQ (reference sequence). The CDR3 coding sequence is TGTGCCAGCAGCTTAGGCCTTGTGAGGGCAACTGAAGCTTTCTTT. Its translation is CASSLGLVRATEAFF.

In this sample, this clonotype turned up a few times. This CDR3 reads CASSLAGGALNYGYTF. The CDR3 DNA is TGTGCCAGCAGCTTAGCAGGCGGGGCGCTTAACTATGGCTACACCTTC. The chain links TRBV7-2 to TRBJ1-2; D might be TRBD1 (5 bases). The V and J ends lost 0 bases and 1 base respectively, with 12 bases between them. The CDR3 runs 16 residues. Per the germline V gene, CDR1 is SGHTA and CDR2 is FQGNSA.

This clonotype was seen only a few times. The chain employs TRBV19 and TRBJ1-5; 8 bases fit TRBD1. Per germline, CDR1 LNHDA and CDR2 SQIVND (reference sequence). The length of the CDR3 is 16 residues. With 4 bases clipped from V and 2 bases from J, the junction kept 7 bases outside the gene matches. The CDR3 loop reads CASSNIRGQGNQPQHF. The CDR3 DNA follows: TGTGCCAGTAGTAACATCAGGGGGCAGGGCAATCAGCCCCAGCATTTT.

This chain joins TRBV12-3 or TRBV12-4 and TRBJ2-4; 7 nucleotides agree with TRBD1. This CDR3 is built from 15 residues. V was pared by 0 bases and J by 8 bases, with 7 bases of the junction left unmatched. CDR3 bases: TGTGCCAGCAGTTTAGCAGGGGACAGCCTTGACATTCAGTACTTC. Translated: CASSLAGDSLDIQYF.

The rearrangement links TRBV7-9 to TRBJ2-1, with TRBD2 identical over 11 bases. The V gene end was trimmed by 6 bases and the J gene end by 9 bases; junction bases not matched to a gene: 7. The CDR3 runs 14 residues. Germline V gives CDR1 SEHNR, CDR2 FQNEAQ (reference sequence). The CDR3 loop reads CASSTSGRSFEQFF. The CDR3 coding sequence is TGTGCCAGCAGTACTAGCGGGAGATCCTTTGAGCAGTTCTTC.

There are a few counts of this clonotype. This sequence joins TRBV20-1 and TRBJ2-1; perhaps D is TRBD1 or TRBD2 (5 bases each). Germline V CDR1 and CDR2: DFQATT, SNEGSKA (reference sequence). The CDR3 has 12 residues. The V gene lost 1 base and the J gene lost 10 bases, with 11 bases spanning the gap. The CDR3 spells CSARVSGPEQFF. The DNA of the CDR3 is TGCAGTGCTAGAGTGTCGGGACCGGAGCAGTTCTTC.

Many counts were recorded for this clonotype. The rearrangement joins TRBV5-1 to TRBJ2-1; 10 nucleotides match TRBD2. With V trimmed by 0 bases and J by 8 bases, 11 bases remained unmatched. Germline V gene data show CDR1 as SGHRS and CDR2 as YFSETQ. CDR3 size: 17 residues. The chain's CDR3 is CASSLAPSTSGKYEQFF. In DNA, the CDR3 is TGCGCCAGCAGCTTGGCTCCTTCTACTAGCGGGAAGTATGAGCAGTTCTTC.

There are a few counts of this clonotype. The gene calls are TRBV27 and TRBJ2-4, with 9 bases lining up with TRBD2. Per the germline V gene, CDR1 is MNHEY and CDR2 is SMNVEV (reference sequence). V lost 5 bases to trimming and J lost 3 bases; unmatched junction nucleotides: 8. The CDR3 runs 16 residues. The CDR3 DNA follows: TGTGCCAGCAGTCCCGGACTAGCGCTGGTCAAAAACATTCAGTACTTC. This gives the protein CASSPGLALVKNIQYF.

The chain carries TRBV5-1 and TRBJ1-1; no reliable D call. V lost 0 bases to trimming and J lost 5 bases, with 14 bases between them. The CDR3 is made up of 15 amino acids. CDR1 is SGHRS and CDR2 is YFSETQ in the germline V gene. The CDR3 nucleotides read TGCGCCAGCAGCTTGGGACTTGGATTGGGGACTGAAGCTTTCTTT. Amino acid sequence: CASSLGLGLGTEAFF.